This TCR beta chain was recorded in a study of blood T cell repertoires in COVID-19. On the study more broadly: Material from acute and convalescent COVID-19 was sourced from the United States, Italy and Spain. Sample material is recorded as cDNA or gDNA derived from T cells, B-cell-depleted T cells, or PBMCs.

Authors' data handling: Amplification with reference gene primers provided the estimates of nucleated cell counts. Profiled with immunoSEQ multiplex PCR; TCRdb holds only in-frame clones, not every one. V, J and clone size derive from that table, while D and trimming were established from the DNA sequence. The table shows over 200,000 clones, with roughly 86% occurring only once. The germline V gene has CDR1 SGHNT and CDR2 YYREEE (reference sequence). Trimming took 2 bases from V and 5 from J; bases not matched to a gene: 8. The CDR3 loop spans 15 amino acids. This clonotype originated in a woman aged 45 to 65 with active or convalescent COVID-19. The sample was peripheral blood. The chain has TRBV5-4 and TRBJ2-3, with 7 nucleotides matching TRBD1. This CDR3 reads CASSLSQGVGDTQYF. CDR3 sequence (DNA): TGTGCCAGCAGCTTATCTCAGGGGGTTGGAGATACGCAGTATTTT.